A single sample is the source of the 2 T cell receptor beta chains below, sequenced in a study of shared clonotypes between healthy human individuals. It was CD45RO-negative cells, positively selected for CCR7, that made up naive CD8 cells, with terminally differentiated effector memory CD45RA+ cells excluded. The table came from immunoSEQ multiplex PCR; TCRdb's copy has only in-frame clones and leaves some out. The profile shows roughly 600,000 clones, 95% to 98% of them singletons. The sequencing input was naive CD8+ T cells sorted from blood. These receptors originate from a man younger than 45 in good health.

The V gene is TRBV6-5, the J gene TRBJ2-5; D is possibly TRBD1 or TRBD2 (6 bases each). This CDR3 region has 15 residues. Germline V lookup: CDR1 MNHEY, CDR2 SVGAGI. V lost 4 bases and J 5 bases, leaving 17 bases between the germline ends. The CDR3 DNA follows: TGTGCCAGCAGTTCAGGAGGGGGGACGCGGGAGACCCAGTACTTC. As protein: CASSSGGGTRETQYF.

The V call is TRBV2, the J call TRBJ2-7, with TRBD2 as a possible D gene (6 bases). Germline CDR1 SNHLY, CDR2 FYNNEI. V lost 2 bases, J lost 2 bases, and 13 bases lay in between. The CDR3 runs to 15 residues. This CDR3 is CASSEWRGVPYEQYF. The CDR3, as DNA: TGTGCCAGCAGTGAATGGAGGGGAGTCCCCTACGAGCAGTACTTC.